Listed below are T cell receptor beta chains from one sample, sequenced in a study of cytomegalovirus exposure and HLA in healthy donors. Sequencing used immunoSEQ multiplex PCR; TCRdb keeps in-frame clones, though not all of them. The table records 82,000 or so clones, over 9.5% of them present only once. Sequencing was done on a sample of PBMCs. Every receptor here comes from a man between 60 and 75 years old in good health and CMV-seropositive. The CDR3 runs from the conserved cysteine through the conserved F or W.

J,V,CDR3
TRBJ2-7,TRBV29-1,CSVVTSGSYEQYF
TRBJ2-7,TRBV9,CASSVAWTSGAGEQYF
TRBJ1-6,TRBV5-1,CASSLVGTGGRGTNSPLHF
TRBJ1-6,TRBV19,CASSEGSSSSYNSPLHF
TRBJ1-1,TRBV6-4,CDRSATGAAEAFF
TRBJ2-1,TRBV25-1,CASRGPGTGKYNEQFF
TRBJ2-3,TRBV5-8,CASSSGTSGSSDTQYF
TRBJ2-2,TRBV6-1,CASKDYTGELFF
TRBJ2-3,TRBV5-1,CASSPGLGTDTQYF
TRBJ2-2,TRBV5-1,CASSLDRGNTGELFF
TRBJ2-3,TRBV6-5,CASSYSVSTDTQYF
TRBJ2-3,TRBV4-2,CASSPITTAATDTQYF
TRBJ1-5,TRBV27,CASSLSSGQGASQPQHF
TRBJ2-1,TRBV9,CASSVGGDYYNEQFF
TRBJ1-3,TRBV30,CAWSAGSENSGNTIYF
TRBJ2-5,TRBV2,CASRADRGGETQYF
TRBJ2-1,TRBV5-8,CASSSRGASSYNEQFF
TRBJ1-1,TRBV28,CASSSRAAPGRDTEAFF
TRBJ1-1,TRBV6-5,CASSNRNTEAFF
TRBJ2-5,TRBV7-8,CASSSLRRGETQYF
TRBJ1-2,TRBV6-5,CASSWGQGEVYGYTF
TRBJ2-2,TRBV7-6,CASSPGAGLTGELFF
TRBJ2-1,TRBV19,CASSPQERGWDEQFF
TRBJ2-1,TRBV6-1,CASTVVNEQFF
TRBJ2-6,TRBV5-4,CASSSIGESSGANVLTF
TRBJ1-2,TRBV19,CASSSPGTHTF
TRBJ2-7,TRBV27,CASSPEGQGYEQYF
TRBJ1-1,TRBV19,CASSIVGLNTEAFF
TRBJ2-2,TRBV5-1,CASSLRLTSGADIGELFF
TRBJ1-5,TRBV7-8,CASSEDRAVQPQHF
TRBJ1-2,TRBV30,CAWSVPIEGEVYGYKF
TRBJ2-7,TRBV29-1,CSVELVRDEQYF
TRBJ2-5,TRBV2,CASSEIGTGRETQYF
TRBJ1-2,TRBV30,CAWSVGGEGGYTF
TRBJ2-3,TRBV27,CASSSGTSFRDTQYF
TRBJ2-7,TRBV30,CAWSVGLASAYEQYF
TRBJ2-5,TRBV2,CATPGDSGRVETQYF
TRBJ2-1,TRBV5-4,CASRDSYEQFF
TRBJ2-3,TRBV6-1,CASRQSPSTDTQYF
TRBJ2-1,TRBV6-5,CASSQREAYNEQFF
TRBJ2-1,TRBV28,CASSPGLGNYNEQFF
TRBJ2-1,TRBV11-2,CASSADRDDEQFF
TRBJ2-5,TRBV5-4,CASSLEGAGETQYF
TRBJ2-5,TRBV2,CASQRGSSGSGRGETQYF
TRBJ2-2,TRBV30,CAWSAGQNTGELFF
TRBJ2-1,TRBV7-9,CASSLLGDRSNEQFF
TRBJ1-3,TRBV6-5,CASSYGGTGNTIYF
TRBJ1-6,TRBV19,CASSGGQGNNSPLHF
TRBJ2-3,TRBV29-1,CSAVWVGYTDTQYF
TRBJ2-1,TRBV29-1,CSGGDRYNEQFF
TRBJ1-4,TRBV12-2,CASRARDRANEKLFF
TRBJ2-3,TRBV2,CASSVLESTDTQYF
TRBJ2-2,TRBV20-1,CSARVTGELFF
TRBJ2-5,TRBV4-1,CASSQAGGETQYF
TRBJ1-2,TRBV25-1,CASSEWTVLANYGYTF
TRBJ2-7,TRBV27,CASRRNTGAEQYF
TRBJ2-7,TRBV13,CASSFGGSRYEQYF
TRBJ2-7,TRBV10-3,CAISGPGQGLTYEQYF